This entry is about one T cell receptor beta chain. The data derive from a study of blood T cell repertoires in COVID-19. For the study at large: Sources were T cells, B-cell-depleted T cells, or PBMCs; the material itself was cDNA or gDNA.

Authors' processing steps: Scientists estimated how many nucleated cells there were by amplifying reference gene primers. TCRdb's copy holds only in-frame clones and misses some; the assay was immunoSEQ multiplex PCR. V and J calls and clone size are given by that table; D and trimming were obtained from the DNA. Of some 200,000 clones listed, 65% to 85% were seen once; the top ten hold around 2.4%. Sequencing input: peripheral blood. The sequence was collected from a human donor with acute or convalescent COVID-19. The donor label of this sample is uncertain.

For the CDR3, the DNA is TGTGCCAGCAGCTTCCTGGGGCACCCGACGGATCAGCCCCAGCATTTT. Translated: CASSFLGHPTDQPQHF. The V and J genes are TRBV5-8 and TRBJ1-5; possible D gene TRBD1, 5 bases. The V gene's germline CDR1 is SGHTS and CDR2 YDEGEE. The V end was cut by 2 bases, the J end by 5 bases, with 17 bases between. The CDR3 totals 16 residues.